These 5 T cell receptor beta chains originate from one sample sequenced in a study of cytomegalovirus exposure and HLA in healthy donors. PCR used 60 Vbeta primers and 13 Jbeta primers. TCRdb keeps only in-frame clones here, not all; method: immunoSEQ multiplex PCR. The sample lists around 270,000 clones; 80% were seen once. Sequenced material: PBMCs. All receptors come from a girl aged 2 to 10 in good health and CMV-seronegative.

The rearrangement joins TRBV4-1 to TRBJ2-1, with 11 bases fitting TRBD2. The CDR3 loop spans 15 amino acids. Trimming took 1 base from V and 4 from J; bases not matched to a gene: 0. The germline V gene encodes CDR1 MGHRA and CDR2 YSYEKL. This CDR3 reads CASSQGLAGYNEQFF. The CDR3 nucleotides read TGCGCCAGCAGCCAAGGACTAGCGGGATACAATGAGCAGTTCTTC.

The chain is built from TRBV7-9 and TRBJ1-6; tentative D call: TRBD1 (6 bases). From germline, CDR1 is SEHNR and CDR2 FQNEAQ (reference sequence). V gave up 4 bases and J gave up 7 bases, with 11 bases separating them. CDR3 size: 14 residues. The CDR3 loop is CASSYREGNSPLHF. CDR3 coding DNA: TGTGCCAGCAGCTACAGGGAAGGGAATTCACCCCTCCACTTT. Variable domain in full (rest from reference TRBV7-9 and TRBJ1-6): DTGVSQNPRHKITKRGQNVTFRCDPISEHNRLYWYRQTLGQGPEFLTYFQNEAQLEKSRLLSDRFSAERPKGSFSTLEIQRTEQGDSAMYLCASSYREGNSPLHFGNGTRLTVT.

V usage is TRBV7-6 and J usage is TRBJ2-1; possible D gene TRBD1, 7 bases. V was clipped by 5 bases and J by 9 bases, with 11 bases between them. The CDR3 is made up of 12 amino acids. Germline V CDR1 and CDR2: SGHVS, FNYEAQ. CDR3 sequence (DNA): TGTGCCAGCAGCCCAGGGGGGTTTGAGCAGTTCTTC. It codes for CASSPGGFEQFF.

DNA of the CDR3: TGTGCCAGCTCCATCTCGACAGGGGCGAGATACGAGCAGTACTTC. This encodes CASSISTGARYEQYF. The V gene is TRBV6-5, the J gene TRBJ2-7; TRBD1 aligns across 8 bases. The J segment lost 4 bases and the V segment lost 8 bases, leaving 13 bases of the junction unmatched. This CDR3 comprises 15 residues. Germline V gives CDR1 MNHEY, CDR2 SVGAGI.

V usage is TRBV11-2 and J usage is TRBJ1-1; D not certain. The CDR3 has 15 amino acids. Trimming pared 3 bases from V and 1 base from J, leaving 12 bases between. Looked up from germline, CDR1 is SGHAT and CDR2 is FQNNGV. The CDR3 bases are TGTGCCAGCAGCTTGGAAACCGGGAAGAACACTGAAGCTTTCTTT. It specifies CASSLETGKNTEAFF.